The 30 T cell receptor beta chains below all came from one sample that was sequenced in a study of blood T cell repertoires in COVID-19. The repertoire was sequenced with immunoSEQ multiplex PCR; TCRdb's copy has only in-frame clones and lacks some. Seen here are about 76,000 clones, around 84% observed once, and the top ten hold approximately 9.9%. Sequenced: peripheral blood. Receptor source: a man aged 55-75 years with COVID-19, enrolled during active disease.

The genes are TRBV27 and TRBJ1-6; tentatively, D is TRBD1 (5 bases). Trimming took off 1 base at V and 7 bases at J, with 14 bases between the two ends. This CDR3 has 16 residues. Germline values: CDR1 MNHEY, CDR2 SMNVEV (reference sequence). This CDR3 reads CASSLWSGGGNSPLHF. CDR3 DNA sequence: TGTGCCAGCAGTTTATGGTCCGGGGGAGGCAATTCACCCCTCCACTTT.

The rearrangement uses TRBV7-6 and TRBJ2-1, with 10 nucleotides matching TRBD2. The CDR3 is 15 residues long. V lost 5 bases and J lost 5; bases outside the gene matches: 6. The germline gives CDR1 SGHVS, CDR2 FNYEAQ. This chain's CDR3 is CASSQGSGGNNEQFF. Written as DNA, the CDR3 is TGTGCCAGCAGCCAAGGTAGCGGGGGGAACAATGAGCAGTTCTTC. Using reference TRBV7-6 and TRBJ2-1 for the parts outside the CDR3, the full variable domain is GAGVSQSPRYKVTKRGQDVALRCDPISGHVSLYWYRQALGQGPEFLTYFNYEAQQDKSGLPNDRFSAERPEGSISTLTIQRTEQRDSAMYRCASSQGSGGNNEQFFGPGTRLTVL.

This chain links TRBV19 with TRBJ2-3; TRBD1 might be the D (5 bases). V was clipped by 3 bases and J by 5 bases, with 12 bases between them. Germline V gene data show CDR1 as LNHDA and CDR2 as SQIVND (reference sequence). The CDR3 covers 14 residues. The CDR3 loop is CASSMVQGLDTQYF. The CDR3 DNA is TGTGCCAGTAGTATGGTTCAGGGATTAGATACGCAGTATTTT.

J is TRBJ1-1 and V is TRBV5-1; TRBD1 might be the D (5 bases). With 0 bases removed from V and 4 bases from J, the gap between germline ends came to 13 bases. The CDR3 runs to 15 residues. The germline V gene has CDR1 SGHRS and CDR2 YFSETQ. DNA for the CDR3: TGCGCCAGCAGCTTGGCCGGGGGGGTGAGCACTGAAGCTTTCTTT. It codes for CASSLAGGVSTEAFF. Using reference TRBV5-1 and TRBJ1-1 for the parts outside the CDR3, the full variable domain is KAGVTQTPRYLIKTRGQQVTLSCSPISGHRSVSWYQQTPGQGLQFLFEYFSETQRNKGNFPGRFSGRQFSNSRSEMNVSTLELGDSALYLCASSLAGGVSTEAFFGQGTRLTVV.

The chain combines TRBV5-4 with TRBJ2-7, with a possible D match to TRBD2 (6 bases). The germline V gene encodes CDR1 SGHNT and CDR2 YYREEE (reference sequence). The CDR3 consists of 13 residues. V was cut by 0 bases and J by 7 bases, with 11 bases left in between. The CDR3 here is CASSLERVGEQYF. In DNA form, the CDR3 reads TGTGCCAGCAGCTTGGAGCGGGTAGGGGAGCAGTACTTC.

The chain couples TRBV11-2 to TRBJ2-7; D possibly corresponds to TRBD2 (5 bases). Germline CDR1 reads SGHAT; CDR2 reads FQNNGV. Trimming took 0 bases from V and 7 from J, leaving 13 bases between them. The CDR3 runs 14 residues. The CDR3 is CASSLDLAVSEQYF. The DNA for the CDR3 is TGTGCCAGCAGCTTAGATCTAGCCGTGAGTGAGCAGTACTTC.

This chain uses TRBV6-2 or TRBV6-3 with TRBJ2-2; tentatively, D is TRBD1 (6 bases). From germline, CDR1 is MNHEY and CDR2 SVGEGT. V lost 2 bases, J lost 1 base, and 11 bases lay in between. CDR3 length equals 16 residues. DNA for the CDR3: TGTGCCAGCAGTTACCAACAGGGACAGAACACCGGGGAGCTGTTTTTT. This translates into CASSYQQGQNTGELFF.

CDR3 DNA: TGTGCCAGCAGACCTCCCGGGACACCTGACACCGGGGAGCTGTTTTTT. This encodes CASRPPGTPDTGELFF. The chain couples TRBV5-5 to TRBJ2-2; D might be TRBD1 (6 bases). The germline V gene has CDR1 SGHKS and CDR2 YYEKEE (reference sequence). Trimming left V 5 bases short and J 3 bases short, with 17 bases between. This CDR3 is built from 16 residues.

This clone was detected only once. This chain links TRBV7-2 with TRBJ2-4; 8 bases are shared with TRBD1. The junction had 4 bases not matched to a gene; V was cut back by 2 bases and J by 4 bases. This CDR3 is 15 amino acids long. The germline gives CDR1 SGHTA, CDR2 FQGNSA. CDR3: CASSLIGDRKNIQYF. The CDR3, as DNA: TGTGCCAGCAGCTTAATTGGGGACAGGAAAAACATTCAGTACTTC. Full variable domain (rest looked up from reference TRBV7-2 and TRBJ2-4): GAGVSQSPSNKVTEKGKDVELRCDPISGHTALYWYRQSLGQGLEFLIYFQGNSAPDKSGLPSDRFSAERTGGSVSTLTIQRTQQEDSAVYLCASSLIGDRKNIQYFGAGTRLSVL.

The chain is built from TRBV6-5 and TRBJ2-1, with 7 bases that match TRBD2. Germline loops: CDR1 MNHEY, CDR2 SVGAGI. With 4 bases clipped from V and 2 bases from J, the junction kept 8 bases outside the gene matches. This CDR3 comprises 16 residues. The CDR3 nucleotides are TGTGCCAGCAGTTCAGGCCGACTAGCCCCCTACAATGAGCAGTTCTTC. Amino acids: CASSSGRLAPYNEQFF.

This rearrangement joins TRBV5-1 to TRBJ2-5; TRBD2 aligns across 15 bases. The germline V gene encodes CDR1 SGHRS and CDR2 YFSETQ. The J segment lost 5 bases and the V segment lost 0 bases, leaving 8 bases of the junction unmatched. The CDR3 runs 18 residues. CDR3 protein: CASSLAPGLAGGRETQYF. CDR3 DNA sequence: TGCGCCAGCAGCTTGGCCCCGGGACTAGCGGGAGGTAGGGAGACCCAGTACTTC.

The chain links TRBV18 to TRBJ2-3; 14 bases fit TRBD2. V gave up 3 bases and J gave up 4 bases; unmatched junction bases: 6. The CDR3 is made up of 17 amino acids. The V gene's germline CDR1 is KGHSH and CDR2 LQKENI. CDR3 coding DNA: TGTGCCAGCTCACCTTACGGGACTAGCGGGAGCTCAGATACGCAGTATTTT. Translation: CASSPYGTSGSSDTQYF.

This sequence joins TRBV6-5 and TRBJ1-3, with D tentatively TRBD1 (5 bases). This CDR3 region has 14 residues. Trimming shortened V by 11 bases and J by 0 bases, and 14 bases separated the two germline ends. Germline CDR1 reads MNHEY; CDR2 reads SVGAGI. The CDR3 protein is CAVREQGSGNTIYF. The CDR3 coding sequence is TGTGCCGTACGGGAGCAGGGCTCTGGAAACACCATATATTTT.

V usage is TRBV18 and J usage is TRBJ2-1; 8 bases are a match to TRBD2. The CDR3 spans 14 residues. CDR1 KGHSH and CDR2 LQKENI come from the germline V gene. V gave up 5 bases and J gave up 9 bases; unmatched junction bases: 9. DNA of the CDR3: TGTGCCAGCTCAAGACGGGGACTAGAGGGTGAGCAGTTCTTC. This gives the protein CASSRRGLEGEQFF.

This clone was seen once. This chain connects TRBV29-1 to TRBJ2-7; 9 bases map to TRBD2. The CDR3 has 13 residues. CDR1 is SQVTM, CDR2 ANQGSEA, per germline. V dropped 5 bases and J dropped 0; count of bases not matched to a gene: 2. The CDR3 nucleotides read TGCAGCGTTAAGGGACTAGCCTCCTACGAGCAGTACTTC. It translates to CSVKGLASYEQYF.

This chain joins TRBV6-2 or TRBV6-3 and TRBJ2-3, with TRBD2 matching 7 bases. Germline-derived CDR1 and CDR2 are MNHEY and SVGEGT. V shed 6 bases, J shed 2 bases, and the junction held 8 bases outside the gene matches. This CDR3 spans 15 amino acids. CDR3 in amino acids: CASSPLAAFTDTQYF. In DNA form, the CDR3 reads TGTGCCAGCAGCCCCCTAGCGGCCTTCACAGATACGCAGTATTTT.

In nucleotides, the CDR3 is TGTGCCAGCGGGGGACAAAAGAACACTGAAGCTTTCTTT. Its protein product is CASGGQKNTEAFF. The V gene is TRBV2, the J gene TRBJ1-1; D is possibly TRBD1 (6 bases). The CDR3 sequence is 13 residues long. CDR1 SNHLY and CDR2 FYNNEI come from the germline V gene. Trimming took off 8 bases at V and 1 base at J, with 11 bases between the two ends. Combining the CDR3 with reference TRBV2 and TRBJ1-1 gives the whole variable domain EPEVTQTPSHQVTQMGQEVILRCVPISNHLYFYWYRQILGQKVEFLVSFYNNEISEKSEIFDDQFSVERPDGSNFTLKIRSTKLEDSAMYFCASGGQKNTEAFFGQGTRLTVV.

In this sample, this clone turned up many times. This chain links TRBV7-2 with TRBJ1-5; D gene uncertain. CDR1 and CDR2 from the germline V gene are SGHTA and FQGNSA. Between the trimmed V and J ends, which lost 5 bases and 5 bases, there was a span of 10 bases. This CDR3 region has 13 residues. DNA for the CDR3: TGTGCCAGCAGCATCAAAGCCGATCAGCCCCAGCATTTT. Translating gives CASSIKADQPQHF.

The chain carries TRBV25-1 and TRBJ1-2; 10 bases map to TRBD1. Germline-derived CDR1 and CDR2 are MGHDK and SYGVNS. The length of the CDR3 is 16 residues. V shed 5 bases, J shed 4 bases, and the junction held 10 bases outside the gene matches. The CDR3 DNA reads TGTGCCAGCAGTTCTGAGACAGGGGGCGTTTTCTATGGCTACACCTTC. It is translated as CASSSETGGVFYGYTF.

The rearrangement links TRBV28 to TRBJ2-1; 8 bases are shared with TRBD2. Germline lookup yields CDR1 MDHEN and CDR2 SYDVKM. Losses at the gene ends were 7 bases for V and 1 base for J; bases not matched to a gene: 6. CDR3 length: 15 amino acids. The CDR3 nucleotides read TGTGCCAGCAACACGATAGCGGGATCCTACAATGAGCAGTTCTTC. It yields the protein CASNTIAGSYNEQFF.

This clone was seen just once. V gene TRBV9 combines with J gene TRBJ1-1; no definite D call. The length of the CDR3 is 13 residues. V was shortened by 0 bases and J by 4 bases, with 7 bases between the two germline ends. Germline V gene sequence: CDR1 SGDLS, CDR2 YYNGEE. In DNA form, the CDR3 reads TGTGCCAGCAGCGTAGTCGTGAGCACTGAAGCTTTCTTT. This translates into CASSVVVSTEAFF.

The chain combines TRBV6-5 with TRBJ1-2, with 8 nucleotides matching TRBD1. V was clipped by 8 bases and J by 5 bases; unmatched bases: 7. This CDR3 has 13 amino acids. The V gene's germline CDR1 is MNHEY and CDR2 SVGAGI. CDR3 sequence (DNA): TGTGCCAGCCGGGACAGGCGGAGATATGGCTACACCTTC. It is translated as CASRDRRRYGYTF.

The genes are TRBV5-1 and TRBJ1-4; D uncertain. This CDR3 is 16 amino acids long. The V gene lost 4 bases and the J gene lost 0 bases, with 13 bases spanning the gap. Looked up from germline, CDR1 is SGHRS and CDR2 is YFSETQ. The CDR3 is CASSLSRRATNEKLFF. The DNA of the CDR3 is TGCGCCAGCAGCCTCTCCCGACGGGCAACTAATGAAAAACTGTTTTTT.

CDR3 amino acids: CASTRSLEGSPLHF. For the CDR3, the DNA is TGTGCCAGCACCCGGTCCCTCGAGGGTTCACCCCTCCACTTT. The chain links TRBV25-1 to TRBJ1-6; the D is unclear. The CDR3 is 14 residues long. V was shortened by 7 bases and J by 9 bases, with 16 bases between the two germline ends. CDR1 and CDR2 from the germline V gene are MGHDK and SYGVNS.

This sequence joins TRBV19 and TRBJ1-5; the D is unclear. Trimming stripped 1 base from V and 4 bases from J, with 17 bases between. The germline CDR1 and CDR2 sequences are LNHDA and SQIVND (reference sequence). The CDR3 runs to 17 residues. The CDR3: CASSIVIRARLNQPQHF. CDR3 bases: TGTGCCAGTAGTATAGTTATACGAGCCAGGCTTAATCAGCCCCAGCATTTT.

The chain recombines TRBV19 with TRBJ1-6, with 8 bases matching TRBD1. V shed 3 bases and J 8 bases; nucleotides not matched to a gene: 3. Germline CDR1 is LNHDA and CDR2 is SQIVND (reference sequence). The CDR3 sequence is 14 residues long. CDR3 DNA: TGTGCCAGTAGTATTCAGGGGGCTGATTCACCCCTCCACTTT. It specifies CASSIQGADSPLHF. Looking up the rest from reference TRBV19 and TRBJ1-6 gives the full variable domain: DGGITQSPKYLFRKEGQNVTLSCEQNLNHDAMYWYRQDPGQGLRLIYYSQIVNDFQKGDIAEGYSVSREKKESFPLTVTSAQKNPTAFYLCASSIQGADSPLHFGNGTRLTVT.

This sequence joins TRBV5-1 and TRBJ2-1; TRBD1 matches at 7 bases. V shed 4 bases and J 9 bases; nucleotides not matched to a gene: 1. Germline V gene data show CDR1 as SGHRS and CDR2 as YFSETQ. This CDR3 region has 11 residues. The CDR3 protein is CASSTGVEQFF. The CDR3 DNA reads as TGCGCCAGCAGCACAGGGGTTGAGCAGTTCTTC.

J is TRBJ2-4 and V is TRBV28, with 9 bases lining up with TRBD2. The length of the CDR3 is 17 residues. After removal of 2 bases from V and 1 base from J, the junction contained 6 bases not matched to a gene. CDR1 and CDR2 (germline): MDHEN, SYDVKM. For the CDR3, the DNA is TGTGCCAGCAGTTTAGTGCTAGCGGGGTGGGCCAAAAACATTCAGTACTTC. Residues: CASSLVLAGWAKNIQYF. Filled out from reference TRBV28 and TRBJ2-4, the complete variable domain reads DVKVTQSSRYLVKRTGEKVFLECVQDMDHENMFWYRQDPGLGLRLIYFSYDVKMKEKGDIPEGYSVSREKKERFSLILESASTNQTSMYLCASSLVLAGWAKNIQYFGAGTRLSVL.

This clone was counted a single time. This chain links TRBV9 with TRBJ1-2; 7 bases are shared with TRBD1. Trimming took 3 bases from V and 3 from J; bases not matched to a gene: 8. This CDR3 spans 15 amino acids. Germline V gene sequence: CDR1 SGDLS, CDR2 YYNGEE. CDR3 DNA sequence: TGTGCCAGCAGCGCCAACAGGGGCCTGTACTATGGCTACACCTTC. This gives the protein CASSANRGLYYGYTF.

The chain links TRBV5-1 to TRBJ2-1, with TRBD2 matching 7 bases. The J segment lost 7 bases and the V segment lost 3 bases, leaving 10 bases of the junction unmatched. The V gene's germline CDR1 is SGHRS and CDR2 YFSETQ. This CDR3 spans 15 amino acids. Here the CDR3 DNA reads TGCGCCAGCAGCTCACGGACTAGTGGTGTGAATGAGCAGTTCTTC. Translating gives CASSSRTSGVNEQFF. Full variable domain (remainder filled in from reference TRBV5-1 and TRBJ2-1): KAGVTQTPRYLIKTRGQQVTLSCSPISGHRSVSWYQQTPGQGLQFLFEYFSETQRNKGNFPGRFSGRQFSNSRSEMNVSTLELGDSALYLCASSSRTSGVNEQFFGPGTRLTVL.